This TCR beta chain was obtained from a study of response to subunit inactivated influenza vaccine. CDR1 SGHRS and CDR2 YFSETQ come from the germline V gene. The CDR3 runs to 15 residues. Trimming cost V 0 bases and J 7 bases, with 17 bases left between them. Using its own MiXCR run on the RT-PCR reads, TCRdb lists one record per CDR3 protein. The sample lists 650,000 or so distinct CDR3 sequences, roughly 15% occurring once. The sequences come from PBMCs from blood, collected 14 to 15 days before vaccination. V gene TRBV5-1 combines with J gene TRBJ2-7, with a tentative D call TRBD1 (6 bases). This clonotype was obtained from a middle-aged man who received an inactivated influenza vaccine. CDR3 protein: CASSLGQVPAREQYF. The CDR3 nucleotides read TGCGCCAGCAGCTTGGGACAGGTCCCGGCGAGGGAGCAGTACTTC.